The TCR beta chain under discussion was sequenced for a study of cytomegalovirus exposure and HLA in healthy donors. The study, taken as a whole, reports: A later look showed TCR association rates differing by HLA locus, highest for DRB1 and lowest for HLA-C.

V trimming: 5 bases; J trimming: 8 bases; junction bases outside the gene matches: 8. This CDR3 has 14 residues. Germline values: CDR1 SEHNR, CDR2 FQNEAQ (reference sequence). PCR amplification relied on 60 Vbeta primers (plus 13 Jbeta primers). TCRdb's copy holds only in-frame clones and misses some; the assay was immunoSEQ multiplex PCR. The sample has under 200,000 clones; roughly 80% are singletons. With respect to this clone: Its antigen is not identified.

The chain joins TRBV7-9 to TRBJ1-2; TRBD1 matches 10 bases. This receptor was obtained from a human donor in good health. The sequenced material came from PBMCs. The CDR3 nucleotides read TGTGCCAGCAGCCCTGGGGACAGGGGTCTCGGCTACACCTTC. This gives the protein CASSPGDRGLGYTF.